These 32 T cell receptor beta chains originate from one sample sequenced in a study of T cell responses to AZD1222 COVID-19 vaccine. Method: immunoSEQ multiplex PCR; TCRdb's copy keeps in-frame clones and lacks some. The sample has some 150,000 clones, over 75% seen once. The sample consisted of peripheral blood, taken 28 days after the second dose of the MenACWY control vaccine. The receptors come from an adult who received the MenACWY meningococcal vaccine as a control.

The rearrangement uses TRBV14 and TRBJ1-1; D is unclear. In germline, CDR1 is SGHDN, CDR2 FVKESK. Trimming pared 2 bases from V and 0 bases from J, leaving 4 bases between. The CDR3 has 13 amino acids. For the CDR3, the DNA is TGTGCCAGCAGCCAATCTCTGAACACTGAAGCTTTCTTT. Its protein is CASSQSLNTEAFF.

The chain carries TRBV5-1 and TRBJ2-7; D possibly uses TRBD1 or TRBD2 (5 bases each). The V gene's germline CDR1 is SGHRS and CDR2 YFSETQ. V was cut by 2 bases and J by 3 bases, with 12 bases left in between. CDR3 length: 14 amino acids. The CDR3 protein is CASSLTGTVYEQYF. DNA of the CDR3: TGCGCCAGCAGCTTAACCGGGACGGTCTACGAGCAGTACTTC. Full variable domain (missing parts from reference TRBV5-1 and TRBJ2-7): KAGVTQTPRYLIKTRGQQVTLSCSPISGHRSVSWYQQTPGQGLQFLFEYFSETQRNKGNFPGRFSGRQFSNSRSEMNVSTLELGDSALYLCASSLTGTVYEQYFGPGTRLTVT.

A few counts support this clone. The rearrangement uses TRBV6-5 and TRBJ1-2, with 9 bases fitting TRBD1. The CDR3 is 14 residues long. Germline lookup yields CDR1 MNHEY and CDR2 SVGAGI. The V gene end was trimmed by 7 bases and the J gene end by 6 bases; junction bases not matched to a gene: 9. CDR3 loop: CASTPGQGRDGYTF. Written as DNA, the CDR3 is TGTGCCAGCACCCCCGGACAGGGGAGGGATGGCTACACCTTC.

V is TRBV6-2 or TRBV6-3 and J is TRBJ1-1; D is ambiguous. The CDR3 is made up of 16 amino acids. Trimming left V 0 bases short and J 1 base short, with 12 bases between. Germline CDR1 reads MNHEY; CDR2 reads SVGEGT. The CDR3 reads CASSYSMGKQNTEAFF. CDR3 in DNA: TGTGCCAGCAGTTACTCGATGGGGAAGCAGAACACTGAAGCTTTCTTT.

The rearrangement links TRBV5-1 to TRBJ2-3, with D possibly being TRBD1 or TRBD2 (5 bases each). CDR1 and CDR2 from the germline V gene are SGHRS and YFSETQ. The CDR3 contains 14 residues. V was shortened by 3 bases and J by 2 bases, with 10 bases between the two germline ends. CDR3 coding DNA: TGCGCCAGCAGCTCTAGGGACCTCACAGATACGCAGTATTTT. Its protein is CASSSRDLTDTQYF. Full variable domain (outside the CDR3, taken from reference TRBV5-1 and TRBJ2-3): KAGVTQTPRYLIKTRGQQVTLSCSPISGHRSVSWYQQTPGQGLQFLFEYFSETQRNKGNFPGRFSGRQFSNSRSEMNVSTLELGDSALYLCASSSRDLTDTQYFGPGTRLTVL.

The gene calls are TRBV6-5 and TRBJ2-1; no firm D call. Germline lookup yields CDR1 MNHEY and CDR2 SVGAGI. This CDR3 spans 12 amino acids. The ends were cut back, 6 bases at V and 2 bases at J, with 5 bases in the middle. The CDR3 loop reads CASSRPYNEQFF. Written as DNA, the CDR3 is TGTGCCAGCAGCCGACCCTACAATGAGCAGTTCTTC.

Here the CDR3 reads CASSVGRGTYNEQFF. The CDR3 region has the DNA TGTGCCAGCAGTGTCGGCAGGGGGACCTACAATGAGCAGTTCTTC. The rearrangement joins TRBV2 to TRBJ2-1, with 7 bases lining up with TRBD1. The germline V gene has CDR1 SNHLY and CDR2 FYNNEI. The length of the CDR3 is 15 residues. V trimming: 4 bases; J trimming: 2 bases; junction bases outside the gene matches: 5.

The chain couples TRBV7-9 to TRBJ1-2; no firm D call. The CDR3 runs to 15 residues. Trimming removed 4 bases from V and 7 bases from J, with 19 bases in between. The V gene's germline CDR1 is SEHNR and CDR2 FQNEAQ (reference sequence). Here the CDR3 reads CASSYDSIWTAGYTF. CDR3 DNA sequence: TGTGCCAGCAGCTACGATTCTATTTGGACGGCTGGCTACACCTTC.

The chain is built from TRBV6-5 and TRBJ2-5; D might be TRBD1 or TRBD2, each matching 7 bases. The CDR3 length is 16 residues. Trimming shortened V by 0 bases and J by 5 bases, and 16 bases separated the two germline ends. Germline V CDR1 and CDR2: MNHEY, SVGAGI. The CDR3 here is CASSYSSGGGRETQYF. The DNA of the CDR3 is TGTGCCAGCAGTTACTCGTCAGGGGGGGGTAGGGAGACCCAGTACTTC.

The rearrangement links TRBV7-2 to TRBJ2-1; no clear D. The CDR3 covers 13 residues. Per germline, CDR1 SGHTA and CDR2 FQGNSA. With 3 bases removed from V and 6 bases from J, the gap between germline ends came to 9 bases. CDR3 protein: CASSLFKGNEQFF. CDR3 bases: TGTGCCAGCAGCTTGTTTAAAGGCAATGAGCAGTTCTTC.

V gene TRBV7-9 combines with J gene TRBJ1-1; D gene ambiguous. From germline, CDR1 is SEHNR and CDR2 FQNEAQ (reference sequence). The CDR3 extends over 15 amino acids. Trimming removed 6 bases from V and 5 bases from J, with 19 bases in between. The CDR3 DNA follows: TGTGCCAGCAGTATGGGTGGCGTTCCCGGGACTGAAGCTTTCTTT. This sequence encodes CASSMGGVPGTEAFF.

V gene TRBV6-5 combines with J gene TRBJ1-1; no clear D. CDR1 is MNHEY and CDR2 is SVGAGI in the germline V gene. The CDR3 spans 11 residues. V was pared by 7 bases and J by 4 bases, with 7 bases between. CDR3 in DNA: TGTGCCAGCATAGGGAGCACTGAAGCTTTCTTT. It encodes CASIGSTEAFF.

This clone is categorized as medium-sized. The V call is TRBV28, the J call TRBJ2-1; 13 positions agree with TRBD2. Germline values: CDR1 MDHEN, CDR2 SYDVKM. Losses at the gene ends were 8 bases for V and 7 bases for J; bases not matched to a gene: 8. The CDR3 loop spans 15 amino acids. DNA for the CDR3: TGTGCCAGCGGGCGACTAGCGGGAGGCGTAAATGAGCAGTTCTTC. Translated: CASGRLAGGVNEQFF. The variable domain in full, with the rest retrieved from reference TRBV28 and TRBJ2-1, is DVKVTQSSRYLVKRTGEKVFLECVQDMDHENMFWYRQDPGLGLRLIYFSYDVKMKEKGDIPEGYSVSREKKERFSLILESASTNQTSMYLCASGRLAGGVNEQFFGPGTRLTVL.

This clone was recorded once. The genes are TRBV7-3 and TRBJ2-3, with 10 bases identical to TRBD2. V was pared by 8 bases and J by 1 base, with 0 bases of the junction left unmatched. Germline V gives CDR1 SGHTA, CDR2 FQGTGA. This CDR3 spans 13 amino acids. The CDR3 region is CASGLAGTDTQYF. CDR3 DNA sequence: TGTGCCAGCGGACTAGCGGGCACAGATACGCAGTATTTT. The entire variable domain, with the rest obtained from reference TRBV7-3 and TRBJ2-3, is as follows: GAGVSQTPSNKVTEKGKYVELRCDPISGHTALYWYRQSLGQGPEFLIYFQGTGAADDSGLPNDRFFAVRPEGSVSTLKIQRTERGDSAVYLCASGLAGTDTQYFGPGTRLTVL.

The chain uses TRBV5-1 and TRBJ1-1, with D hard to call. Trimming took off 0 bases at V and 4 bases at J, with 10 bases between the two ends. The CDR3 runs 14 residues. Germline V CDR1 and CDR2: SGHRS, YFSETQ. The CDR3 reads CASSLGSAATEAFF. The CDR3, as DNA: TGCGCCAGCAGCTTGGGCAGTGCGGCCACTGAAGCTTTCTTT.

The chain is built from TRBV6-2 or TRBV6-3 and TRBJ2-2; tentative D call: TRBD2 (6 bases). Germline assignment: CDR1 MNHEY and CDR2 SVGEGT. CDR3 size: 16 residues. Trimming left V 6 bases short and J 6 bases short, with 20 bases between. CDR3 bases: TGTGCCAGCAGCATACCGGGGGACGGTCGCTCCGGGGAGCTGTTTTTT. Its protein product is CASSIPGDGRSGELFF.

V usage is TRBV19 and J usage is TRBJ2-3, with TRBD2 matching over 10 bases. Germline values: CDR1 LNHDA, CDR2 SQIVND (reference sequence). Unmatched junction bases numbered 3, after V lost 5 bases and J lost 1 base. The CDR3 consists of 15 residues. The CDR3 region is CASSFTSGGTDTQYF. CDR3 nucleotides: TGTGCCAGTAGTTTCACTAGCGGGGGCACAGATACGCAGTATTTT.

The genes are TRBV5-4 and TRBJ1-1; D unclear. The CDR3 is 14 amino acids. The V end was cut by 4 bases, the J end by 1 base, with 11 bases between. Germline V lookup: CDR1 SGHNT, CDR2 YYREEE (reference sequence). The CDR3 sequence: CASSTPDGNTEAFF. CDR3 in DNA: TGTGCCAGCAGCACGCCGGACGGGAACACTGAAGCTTTCTTT.

The J gene is TRBJ2-4, the V gene TRBV19, with 10 bases that match TRBD2. The CDR3 contains 15 residues. CDR1 and CDR2 from the germline V gene are LNHDA and SQIVND (reference sequence). The CDR3 DNA is TGTGCTCCGAGGAGCGGGAGGGCCTCCAAAAACATTCAGTACTTC. It is translated as CAPRSGRASKNIQYF.

The genes are TRBV4-1 and TRBJ2-7, with TRBD2 matching 7 bases. From germline, CDR1 is MGHRA and CDR2 YSYEKL. J was trimmed by 0 bases and V by 0 bases; bases with no gene match: 5. The CDR3 contains 16 residues. The CDR3 DNA reads TGCGCCAGCAGCCAAGATCAGGGACTAAACTCCTACGAGCAGTACTTC. Translation: CASSQDQGLNSYEQYF.

V is TRBV6-2 or TRBV6-3 and J is TRBJ2-1; the D is unclear. The V end was cut by 6 bases, the J end by 0 bases, with 15 bases between. CDR1 MNHEY and CDR2 SVGEGT come from the germline V gene. CDR3 length equals 16 residues. The CDR3 DNA follows: TGTGCCAGCAGCCCCGGACGCGTGAGCTCCTACAATGAGCAGTTCTTC. The encoded protein is CASSPGRVSSYNEQFF.

This clone was recorded only once. The chain has TRBV30 and TRBJ2-2; no clear D. Trimming removed 5 bases at V and 4 bases at J, with 8 bases between. Per the germline V gene, CDR1 is GTSNPN and CDR2 is SVGIG (reference sequence). CDR3 length: 12 residues. CDR3 DNA sequence: TGTGCCTGGGGAAAAGCCACCGGGGAGCTGTTTTTT. Protein sequence: CAWGKATGELFF.

The rearrangement joins TRBV30 to TRBJ1-5; D is ambiguous. The CDR3 is 13 amino acids. V dropped 0 bases and J dropped 9 bases, with 12 bases sitting between them. Germline CDR1 GTSNPN, CDR2 SVGIG (reference sequence). The CDR3 bases are TGTGCCTGGAGTGTAGAGGGTGAGGGGCCCCAGCATTTT. Protein product: CAWSVEGEGPQHF.

The CDR3: CASSLALGATNEKLFF. The DNA of the CDR3 is TGCGCCAGCAGCTTGGCCTTGGGTGCAACTAATGAAAAACTGTTTTTT. V usage is TRBV5-1 and J usage is TRBJ1-4, with D unresolved. The CDR3 runs to 16 residues. V was pared by 0 bases and J by 0 bases, with 9 bases between. CDR1 and CDR2 from the germline V gene are SGHRS and YFSETQ.

Notes on this clone: The germline gene is not matched at one end of the junction; a read error may be the cause. This chain uses TRBV30 with TRBJ2-5; TRBD1 aligns across 7 bases. The length of the CDR3 is 14 residues. In germline, CDR1 is GTSNPN, CDR2 SVGIG (reference sequence). The CDR3 DNA sequence: TGTGCCTGGAGGAGGGGGCCTCACCAGGAGACCCAGTACTTC. Amino acids: CAWRRGPHQETQYF.

The chain is built from TRBV6-5 and TRBJ2-7; 9 nucleotides match TRBD1. The CDR3 sequence is 16 residues long. The J segment lost 2 bases and the V segment lost 0 bases, leaving 5 bases of the junction unmatched. Per germline, CDR1 MNHEY and CDR2 SVGAGI. CDR3 coding DNA: TGTGCCAGCAGTTACTCTCGAGACAGGGGGACCTACGAGCAGTACTTC. Residues: CASSYSRDRGTYEQYF.

V gene TRBV30 combines with J gene TRBJ1-2; 7 nucleotides agree with TRBD1. CDR3 length equals 12 residues. Germline trimming cut 1 base from V and 8 bases from J; bases unmatched to any gene: 4. Germline V gene data show CDR1 as GTSNPN and CDR2 as SVGIG (reference sequence). For the CDR3, the DNA is TGTGCCTGGAGTGGACAGGGACGAGGCTACACCTTC. Amino acids: CAWSGQGRGYTF.

The genes are TRBV12-3 or TRBV12-4 and TRBJ2-1; no clear D gene. The CDR3 length is 12 residues. Between the trimmed V and J ends, which lost 1 base and 7 bases, there was a span of 5 bases. DNA for the CDR3: TGTGCCAGCAGTTTAGGGCAGAATGAGCAGTTCTTC. This translates into CASSLGQNEQFF.

The CDR3 sequence is CAWSTGVNQPQHF. As DNA, the CDR3 is TGTGCCTGGAGTACTGGGGTCAATCAGCCCCAGCATTTT. The rearrangement joins TRBV30 to TRBJ1-5; D gene unclear. Germline lookup yields CDR1 GTSNPN and CDR2 SVGIG (reference sequence). V lost 2 bases to trimming and J lost 3 bases, with 8 bases between them. The CDR3 runs 13 residues.

The chain is built from TRBV6-2 or TRBV6-3 and TRBJ2-2, with 9 bases aligning to TRBD2. Germline lookup yields CDR1 MNHEY and CDR2 SVGEGT. The CDR3 covers 19 residues. The V segment lost 2 bases and the J segment 4 bases; nucleotides outside the gene matches: 14. CDR3 nucleotide sequence: TGTGCCAGCAGTTACAGGGAGGGCCGGCTAGCGGGAATCACCGGGGAGCTGTTTTTT. Protein product: CASSYREGRLAGITGELFF.

The chain is built from TRBV7-2 and TRBJ1-1; D gene ambiguous. Between the trimmed V and J ends, which lost 0 bases and 3 bases, there was a span of 14 bases. The V gene's germline CDR1 is SGHTA and CDR2 FQGNSA. The CDR3 contains 16 residues. The chain's CDR3 is CASSLARSSDDTEAFF. CDR3 coding DNA: TGTGCCAGCAGCTTAGCGCGTTCATCGGACGACACTGAAGCTTTCTTT.

In this sample, this clone turned up a few times. The gene calls are TRBV7-9 and TRBJ1-2; 9 bases fit TRBD1. CDR3 length: 14 residues. Germline values: CDR1 SEHNR, CDR2 FQNEAQ (reference sequence). V lost 0 bases to trimming and J lost 9 bases; unmatched junction nucleotides: 5. CDR3 sequence: CASSLAETGGRYTF. The CDR3 DNA reads TGTGCCAGCAGCTTAGCAGAGACAGGGGGTCGCTACACCTTC.